This T cell receptor beta chain was documented in a study of control samples from healthy donors and cancer patients. V was cut by 3 bases and J by 5 bases, with 13 bases left in between. From germline, CDR1 is WSHSY and CDR2 SAAADI. The CDR3 extends over 14 amino acids. TCRdb keeps only in-frame clones here, not all; method: immunoSEQ multiplex PCR. The sample includes almost 40,000 clones, about 83% of them seen just once. V and J are TRBV10-2 and TRBJ2-5; TRBD1 is a possible D gene (5 bases). This sequence originates from a woman aged 60 to 75 with lung cancer. The sample taken for sequencing was PBMCs. The CDR3 spells CASSDPLSGETQYF. Written as DNA, the CDR3 is TGCGCCAGCAGTGATCCCCTCTCAGGGGAGACCCAGTACTTC.